This record concerns one T cell receptor beta chain sequence. Its antigen remains unidentified. CDR1 and CDR2 from the germline V gene are SNHLY and FYNNEI. Between the trimmed V and J ends, which lost 4 bases and 2 bases, there was a span of 11 bases. The CDR3 is 14 amino acids. Clones were read by immunoSEQ multiplex PCR, and TCRdb kept only the in-frame ones, dropping some. The data show about 200,000 clones, with about 95% seen just once and over 1.5% held by the top ten. The record originates from a study of T cell responses to AZD1222 COVID-19 vaccine. Overall study findings and caveats: CD4 TCRs linked to vaccination spanned spike, dominating at 160-218 and 743-854. After the peak T cell response, and only then, were repertoires sampled. Clonal diversity was possibly underestimated; the donors were predominantly white British and more often female. Vaccination with two AZD1222 doses was followed by a rise in Spike-specific TCR breadth and depth.

Sequenced here: peripheral blood, sampled 28 days after the second dose of the MenACWY control vaccine. This chain links TRBV2 with TRBJ2-5; D unclear. The clonotype originates from an adult who received the MenACWY meningococcal vaccine as a control. The CDR3: CASSGNNRQETQYF. In DNA, the CDR3 is TGTGCCAGCAGTGGAAATAACAGACAAGAGACCCAGTACTTC.